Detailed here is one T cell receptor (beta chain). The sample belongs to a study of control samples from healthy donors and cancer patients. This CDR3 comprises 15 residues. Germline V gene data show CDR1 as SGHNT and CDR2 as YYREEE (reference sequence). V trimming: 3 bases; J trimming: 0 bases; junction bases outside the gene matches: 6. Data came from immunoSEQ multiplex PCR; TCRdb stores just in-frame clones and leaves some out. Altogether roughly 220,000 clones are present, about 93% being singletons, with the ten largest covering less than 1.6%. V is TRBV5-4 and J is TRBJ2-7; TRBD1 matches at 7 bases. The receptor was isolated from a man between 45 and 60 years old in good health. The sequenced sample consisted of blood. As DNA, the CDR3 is TGTGCCAGCAGCTCTGACAGGGTCCTCTCCTACGAGCAGTACTTC. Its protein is CASSSDRVLSYEQYF.